Listed below are T cell receptor beta chains from one sample, sequenced in a study of blood T cell repertoires in COVID-19. The repertoire was sequenced with immunoSEQ multiplex PCR; TCRdb's copy has only in-frame clones and lacks some. Among about 240,000 clones listed, roughly 80% were seen once. The sequencing sample was made of peripheral blood. Receptor source: a woman under 30 with acute or convalescent COVID-19. The CDR3 runs from the conserved cysteine through the conserved F or W. The D gene is left open where the match is weak. Part of the rows lack a size; the others show once, few, many or a class for expanded clones.

TRBJ1-4 TRBV4-3 - - CASSQDAGFTNEKLFF TGCGCCAGCAGCCAAGACGCCGGGTTCACTAATGAAAAACTGTTTTTT
TRBJ1-3 TRBV7-9 - - CASSLSSEYSGNTIYF TGTGCCAGCAGCTTATCTAGCGAGTACTCTGGAAACACCATATATTTT
TRBJ1-5 TRBV7-2 TRBD1 - CASSARQGQGQPQHF TGTGCCAGCAGCGCGAGACAGGGACAAGGTCAGCCCCAGCATTTT
TRBJ1-1 TRBV28 - - CASSPAQYTEAFF TGTGCCAGCAGTCCCGCACAATACACTGAAGCTTTCTTT
TRBJ2-7 TRBV7-9 - once CASSEYYEQYF TGTGCCAGCAGCGAGTACTACGAGCAGTACTTC
TRBJ1-1 TRBV6-6 TRBD1 - CASSRQTGGTEAFF TGTGCCAGCAGTAGACAAACAGGGGGCACTGAAGCTTTCTTT
TRBJ2-7 TRBV29-1 - - CSGRTGSYEQYF TGCAGCGGCCGAACGGGCTCCTACGAGCAGTACTTC
TRBJ2-5 TRBV11-1 TRBD1 - CASSSGQGRQETQYF TGTGCCAGCAGCTCGGGACAGGGGAGGCAAGAGACCCAGTACTTC
TRBJ1-2 TRBV3-1/TRBV3-2 - - CASSQELTMTGYTF TGTGCCAGCAGCCAAGAACTGACTATGACGGGCTACACCTTC
TRBJ2-3 TRBV19 TRBD2 - CASSTIAGGPEWQYF TGTGCCAGTAGTACCATAGCGGGAGGGCCCGAATGGCAGTATTTT
TRBJ1-1 TRBV30 - - CAWRPGKFWAEAFF TGTGCCTGGCGCCCAGGGAAGTTTTGGGCTGAAGCTTTCTTT
TRBJ1-4 TRBV5-1 TRBD1 - CASSTQGNEKLFF TGCGCCAGCAGCACACAGGGGAATGAAAAACTGTTTTTT
TRBJ1-5 TRBV18 - few CASSPATMSNQPQHF TGTGCCAGCTCACCAGCTACCATGAGCAATCAGCCCCAGCATTTT
TRBJ2-5 TRBV7-7 - once CASSRNPPTGKETQYF TGTGCTAGCAGCCGAAACCCACCGACAGGAAAAGAGACCCAGTACTTC
TRBJ2-1 TRBV6-2/TRBV6-3 TRBD2 - CASSYLLRREGLNEQFF TGTGCCAGCAGTTACCTCCTCCGGCGGGAGGGCCTGAATGAGCAGTTCTTC
TRBJ1-2 TRBV3-1/TRBV3-2 TRBD1 - CASSQGDRPNYGYTF TGTGCCAGCAGCCAAGGGGACAGGCCTAACTATGGCTACACCTTC
TRBJ2-5 TRBV7-2 TRBD2 - CASSVGSGRETQYF TGTGCCAGCAGCGTAGGGAGCGGGAGGGAAACCCAGTACTTC
TRBJ2-1 TRBV27 - few CASSSQPDREQFF TGTGCCAGCAGTTCCCAACCCGACAGAGAGCAGTTCTTC
TRBJ2-1 TRBV13 TRBD2 - CASSPPGVAGVAEQFF TGTGCCAGCAGCCCCCCGGGGGTAGCGGGAGTAGCTGAGCAGTTCTTC
TRBJ2-7 TRBV6-6 TRBD2 once CASLAGSSYEQYF TGTGCCAGTCTAGCGGGGAGCTCCTACGAGCAGTACTTC
TRBJ1-1 TRBV14 - - CASSQDLLLTEAFF TGTGCCAGCAGCCAAGATCTTCTCCTCACTGAAGCTTTCTTT
TRBJ2-7 TRBV4-3 - - CASSQESGYEQYF TGCGCCAGCAGCCAAGAGTCAGGCTACGAGCAGTACTTC
TRBJ1-2 TRBV6-5 TRBD1 - CASSSYGTGRSDGYTF TGTGCCAGCAGTTCCTACGGGACAGGGAGGAGCGATGGCTACACCTTC
TRBJ2-2 TRBV7-3 - - CASSLTSGTGELFF TGTGCCAGCAGCTTAACATCGGGCACCGGGGAGCTGTTTTTT
TRBJ1-2 TRBV29-1 - - CSVAPRQAINYGYTF TGCAGCGTTGCCCCGAGACAGGCGATTAACTATGGCTACACCTTC
TRBJ2-3 TRBV27 TRBD2 - CASSSQAFSGSRDTQYF TGTGCCAGCAGTTCCCAAGCCTTTAGCGGGAGCAGAGATACGCAGTATTTT